The T cell receptor (beta chain) described here comes from a study of cytomegalovirus exposure and HLA in healthy donors. Study-wide results and limits: In vitro assays verified that three CMV-associated chains recognized CMV antigens specifically. It was 150 to 200 TCR beta chains that were listed as cytomegalovirus-associated.

Assay used: immunoSEQ multiplex PCR; TCRdb lists only in-frame clones, some missing. The sample consists of around 250,000 clones, almost 90% of them appearing once. As concerns this clone: The antigen is undetermined.

Trimming pared 7 bases from V and 6 bases from J, leaving 13 bases between. The CDR3 runs 13 residues. CDR1 is MDHEN, CDR2 SYDVKM, per germline. The sequence was collected from a woman aged 18 to 35 in good health and CMV-seronegative. Sequencing was carried out using PBMCs. This chain uses TRBV28 with TRBJ2-1; tentative D call: TRBD1 (5 bases). The CDR3 coding sequence is TGTGCCAGCACCGCCCGCAGGGTCAATGAGCAGTTCTTC. As protein: CASTARRVNEQFF.